These 32 T cell receptor beta chains came from one sample sequenced in a study of radiation and T cells in renal cell carcinoma (TCRdb year 2020). The method behind the library was the immunoSEQ multiplex PCR assay. The table comes from immuneACCESS by way of TCRdb, which keeps in-frame sequences with V and J called. Part of the clones is missing from these tables; in studies checked, under half for an unresolved V gene and the rest for unknown reasons. The sample table holds thousands of clones, of which about 60% were seen once. Together, the top ten hold around 21% of the sample. The time point tag for this specimen amounts to: tumor resected at nephrectomy. Sample treatment or condition, as interpreted from the label and publication: treatment-naive control, cytoreductive nephrectomy. The specimen was tumor tissue, collected from a patient whose treatment was nephrectomy without radiotherapy. These receptors were collected from a man between 60 and 75 years old with renal cell carcinoma.

The chain couples TRBV28 to TRBJ1-5; no definite D call. The CDR3 contains 16 residues. The V gene's germline CDR1 is MDHEN and CDR2 SYDVKM. V lost 2 bases, J lost 7 bases, and 18 bases lay in between. CDR3 sequence: CASSLLGSQVGQPQHF. For the CDR3, the DNA is TGTGCCAGCAGTTTACTCGGATCGCAGGTCGGGCAGCCCCAGCATTTT.

This rearrangement joins TRBV19 to TRBJ1-1, with D possibly matching TRBD1 (5 bases). The length of the CDR3 is 15 residues. Trimming cost V 5 bases and J 4 bases, with 17 bases left between them. CDR1 is LNHDA and CDR2 is SQIVND in the germline V gene (reference sequence). The CDR3 sequence: CASSSRRDGVTEAFF. In DNA, the CDR3 is TGTGCCAGTAGTTCACGCAGGGATGGGGTCACTGAAGCTTTCTTT.

V and J are TRBV11-1 and TRBJ2-7, with 9 bases that match TRBD1. This CDR3 contains 16 residues. Looked up from germline, CDR1 is SGHAT and CDR2 is FQDESV (reference sequence). V lost 2 bases to trimming and J lost 5 bases; unmatched junction nucleotides: 10. The CDR3 reads CASSLNGDRVIDEQYF. DNA for the CDR3: TGTGCCAGCAGCTTAAATGGGGACAGGGTTATCGACGAGCAGTACTTC. Full variable domain (outside the CDR3, taken from reference TRBV11-1 and TRBJ2-7): EAEVAQSPRYKITEKSQAVAFWCDPISGHATLYWYRQILGQGPELLVQFQDESVVDDSQLPKDRFSAERLKGVDSTLKIQPAELGDSAMYLCASSLNGDRVIDEQYFGPGTRLTVT.

This clone appeared a few times. The genes are TRBV19 and TRBJ2-5; D is ambiguous. CDR1 is LNHDA, CDR2 SQIVND, per germline (reference sequence). The CDR3 length is 14 residues. The V end was cut by 4 bases, the J end by 5 bases, with 14 bases between. CDR3: CASSTRPSTETQYF. In nucleotides, the CDR3 is TGTGCCAGTAGTACCCGCCCTTCGACGGAGACCCAGTACTTC.

This clone has a handful of counts. The chain recombines TRBV11-3 with TRBJ1-5; D unresolved. The CDR3 spans 13 residues. The V gene's germline CDR1 is SGHNT and CDR2 YENEEA. The V and J ends lost 1 base and 5 bases respectively, with 6 bases between them. The CDR3 DNA follows: TGTGCCAGCAGCTTAGCTCCGTATCAGCCCCAGCATTTT. This translates into CASSLAPYQPQHF.

This chain links TRBV6-6 with TRBJ1-1; D unclear. Germline CDR1 reads MNHNY; CDR2 reads SVGAGI (reference sequence). This CDR3 has 15 amino acids. The germline V and J ends were trimmed by 0 bases and 4 bases, with 12 bases remaining between them. The CDR3 bases are TGTGCCAGCAGTTACTCGACTCGGACGGGCACTGAAGCTTTCTTT. Its translation is CASSYSTRTGTEAFF.

The J gene is TRBJ2-7, the V gene TRBV5-6; D remains unclear. V was pared by 4 bases and J by 2 bases, with 19 bases between. Germline CDR1 and CDR2: SGHDT and YYEEEE. The CDR3 has 16 residues. The CDR3 is CASSRRTERRAYEQYF. The CDR3 DNA follows: TGTGCCAGCAGCCGTCGGACCGAACGGCGCGCCTACGAGCAGTACTTC.

This clone was seen once. The V gene is TRBV9, the J gene TRBJ2-7, with 7 bases lining up with TRBD1. Trimming at V came to 3 bases and at J to 6 bases, leaving 6 bases not matched to a gene. The CDR3 has 13 residues. CDR1 and CDR2 from the germline V gene are SGDLS and YYNGEE. CDR3 sequence (DNA): TGTGCCAGCAGCGCATCGACAGGGTCCGAGCAGTACTTC. It translates to CASSASTGSEQYF.

This clone was counted between two and nine times. This chain connects TRBV18 to TRBJ2-3; D not resolved. The CDR3 has 14 amino acids. Looked up from germline, CDR1 is KGHSH and CDR2 is LQKENI. The germline V and J ends were trimmed by 5 bases and 0 bases, with 9 bases remaining between them. Here the CDR3 reads CASSKEASTDTQYF. Here the CDR3 DNA reads TGTGCCAGCTCAAAGGAAGCTAGCACAGATACGCAGTATTTT.

This chain joins TRBV25-1 and TRBJ1-4; possible D gene TRBD1, 6 bases. V lost 5 bases and J lost 7, with 20 bases in between. This CDR3 comprises 16 residues. Germline V CDR1 and CDR2: MGHDK, SYGVNS. The CDR3 bases are TGTGCCAGCAGTAGGGCAGGGGCCGCTGACCGTGAAAAACTGTTTTTT. Translation: CASSRAGAADREKLFF. The full variable domain, its missing parts supplied by reference TRBV25-1 and TRBJ1-4, is EADIYQTPRYLVIGTGKKITLECSQTMGHDKMYWYQQDPGMELHLIHYSYGVNSTEKGDLSSESTVSRIRTEHFPLTLESARPSHTSQYLCASSRAGAADREKLFFGSGTQLSVL.

V gene TRBV11-2 combines with J gene TRBJ2-2, with TRBD1 matching 7 bases. V trimming: 1 base; J trimming: 4 bases; junction bases outside the gene matches: 6. Germline CDR1 is SGHAT and CDR2 is FQNNGV. The CDR3 consists of 16 residues. The CDR3 spells CASSLGTGVGTGELFF. Written as DNA, the CDR3 is TGTGCCAGCAGCTTAGGTACAGGGGTTGGCACCGGGGAGCTGTTTTTT.

The chain joins TRBV5-1 to TRBJ1-1; D perhaps matches TRBD1 (6 bases). This CDR3 is built from 15 residues. CDR1 SGHRS and CDR2 YFSETQ come from the germline V gene. The V end lost 0 bases, the J end lost 2 bases, and 11 bases lay between the germline ends. In DNA, the CDR3 is TGCGCCAGCAGCTTGGTCGGGGGCTATAACACTGAAGCTTTCTTT. Amino acid sequence: CASSLVGGYNTEAFF.

The genes are TRBV14 and TRBJ1-1; 7 bases are a match to TRBD1. This CDR3 has 15 amino acids. Germline V CDR1 and CDR2: SGHDN, FVKESK. V lost 4 bases and J lost 6; bases outside the gene matches: 11. This chain's CDR3 is CASSRRGGGGPEAFF. In nucleotides, the CDR3 is TGTGCCAGCAGCCGACGTGGAGGGGGCGGGCCTGAAGCTTTCTTT.

The V call is TRBV2, the J call TRBJ1-2; 8 bases are shared with TRBD1. V shed 6 bases and J 4 bases; nucleotides not matched to a gene: 7. This CDR3 is 14 amino acids long. CDR1 is SNHLY and CDR2 is FYNNEI in the germline V gene. CDR3 amino acids: CASSAGQGGYGYTF. For the CDR3, the DNA is TGTGCCAGCAGCGCCGGACAGGGCGGCTATGGCTACACCTTC.

The gene calls are TRBV5-1 and TRBJ1-2, with 7 bases matching TRBD1. This CDR3 comprises 13 residues. V lost 9 bases to trimming and J lost 4 bases; unmatched junction nucleotides: 9. The germline gives CDR1 SGHRS, CDR2 YFSETQ. The CDR3 is CATRDRTTYGYTF. CDR3 nucleotides: TGCGCCACCCGGGACAGAACTACCTATGGCTACACCTTC.

Sample share makes this clone medium-sized (0.01 to 0.1%). The J gene is TRBJ1-5, the V gene TRBV7-9; D is perhaps TRBD1 (5 bases). Germline V gene sequence: CDR1 SEHNR, CDR2 FQNEAQ (reference sequence). This CDR3 contains 15 residues. The V and J ends lost 4 bases and 5 bases respectively, with 15 bases between them. The CDR3 DNA follows: TGTGCCAGCAGCTCCAGCAACGCAGGGTATCAGCCCCAGCATTTT. This gives the protein CASSSSNAGYQPQHF.

This rearrangement joins TRBV4-1 to TRBJ2-1; D possibly uses TRBD1 or TRBD2 (5 bases each). V lost 0 bases and J 10 bases, leaving 13 bases between the germline ends. CDR1 is MGHRA and CDR2 is YSYEKL in the germline V gene. The CDR3 runs 14 residues. The CDR3 sequence is CASSQEWLGDEQFF. CDR3 coding DNA: TGCGCCAGCAGCCAAGAGTGGTTAGGGGACGAGCAGTTCTTC.

The chain is built from TRBV18 and TRBJ2-7, with D unresolved. Germline values: CDR1 KGHSH, CDR2 LQKENI. CDR3 length: 15 amino acids. V was clipped by 0 bases and J by 4 bases, with 13 bases between them. CDR3 sequence: CASSPPGAIGYEQYF. The CDR3, as DNA: TGTGCCAGCTCACCACCTGGAGCTATTGGGTACGAGCAGTACTTC.

The V gene is TRBV9, the J gene TRBJ1-2, with 7 bases matching TRBD1. The V gene's germline CDR1 is SGDLS and CDR2 YYNGEE. The CDR3 runs 15 residues. V shed 0 bases and J 6 bases; nucleotides not matched to a gene: 8. The CDR3 protein is CASSVGSGQVNGYTF. Here the CDR3 DNA reads TGTGCCAGCAGCGTAGGGAGCGGACAGGTTAATGGCTACACCTTC. The full variable domain, completed using reference TRBV9 and TRBJ1-2, is DSGVTQTPKHLITATGQRVTLRCSPRSGDLSVYWYQQSLDQGLQFLIQYYNGEERAKGNILERFSAQQFPDLHSELNLSSLELGDSALYFCASSVGSGQVNGYTFGSGTRLTVV.

The chain uses TRBV4-3 and TRBJ2-1, with D possibly being TRBD2 (6 bases). Trimming removed 0 bases at V and 4 bases at J, with 10 bases between. CDR3 length equals 15 residues. The germline V gene has CDR1 LGHNA and CDR2 YSLEER. CDR3 protein: CASSQDGGVYNEQFF. The CDR3 region has the DNA TGCGCCAGCAGCCAAGACGGCGGGGTATACAATGAGCAGTTCTTC.

The chain has TRBV6-5 and TRBJ1-2, with 12 positions matching TRBD1. Germline lookup yields CDR1 MNHEY and CDR2 SVGAGI. The CDR3 loop spans 14 amino acids. V lost 6 bases to trimming and J lost 8 bases; unmatched junction nucleotides: 7. The CDR3 reads CASRLDGTGGGYTF. As DNA, the CDR3 is TGTGCCAGCAGACTCGACGGGACAGGGGGCGGCTACACCTTC.

This clone was recorded only once. The chain carries TRBV7-2 and TRBJ2-2; no firm D call. CDR1 is SGHTA and CDR2 is FQGNSA in the germline V gene. The CDR3 spans 13 residues. V gave up 10 bases and J gave up 0 bases, with 9 bases separating them. Here the CDR3 reads CANPKPNTGELFF. DNA for the CDR3: TGTGCCAACCCAAAACCGAACACCGGGGAGCTGTTTTTT. The whole variable domain, remainder taken from reference TRBV7-2 and TRBJ2-2, is GAGVSQSPSNKVTEKGKDVELRCDPISGHTALYWYRQSLGQGLEFLIYFQGNSAPDKSGLPSDRFSAERTGGSVSTLTIQRTQQEDSAVYLCANPKPNTGELFFGEGSRLTVL.

By proportion, this clone is medium-sized. This chain links TRBV11-2 with TRBJ2-7, with 9 bases fitting TRBD1. The CDR3 spans 13 residues. CDR1 and CDR2 (germline): SGHAT, FQNNGV. Trimming removed 1 base from V and 9 bases from J; junction bases left unmatched: 4. The CDR3 DNA reads TGTGCCAGCAGCTTAGGGACAGGGGTGGGGCAGTACTTC. This encodes CASSLGTGVGQYF.

This clone has a handful of counts. The chain links TRBV6-6 to TRBJ1-1; a possible D gene is TRBD1 (5 bases). The CDR3 length is 15 residues. In germline, CDR1 is MNHNY, CDR2 SVGAGI (reference sequence). Trimming removed 6 bases at V and 2 bases at J, with 16 bases between. For the CDR3, the DNA is TGTGCCAGCAGCGGTCGGCAGGGTTCTAACACTGAAGCTTTCTTT. It encodes CASSGRQGSNTEAFF.

J is TRBJ2-2 and V is TRBV10-3; either TRBD1 or TRBD2 may supply D (5 bases each). Germline V lookup: CDR1 ENHRY, CDR2 SYGVKD. V lost 6 bases to trimming and J lost 4 bases, with 12 bases between them. The CDR3 sequence is 14 residues long. Written as DNA, the CDR3 is TGTGCCATCAGGGGACGAGGGGTCACCGGGGAGCTGTTTTTT. Protein sequence: CAIRGRGVTGELFF.

The V call is TRBV19, the J call TRBJ1-1; TRBD1 might be the D (6 bases). CDR1 is LNHDA, CDR2 SQIVND, per germline (reference sequence). V lost 10 bases to trimming and J lost 1 base, with 13 bases between them. This CDR3 is built from 13 residues. The CDR3 region has the DNA TGTGCCACTCACAGGGAACGGAACACTGAAGCTTTCTTT. Translated, it gives CATHRERNTEAFF.

This chain connects TRBV27 to TRBJ2-1; D remains ambiguous. Trimming removed 3 bases from V and 6 bases from J, with 9 bases in between. This CDR3 is 13 amino acids long. Germline CDR1 MNHEY, CDR2 SMNVEV (reference sequence). The CDR3 region is CASSFWSGNEQFF. Here the CDR3 DNA reads TGTGCCAGCAGTTTTTGGAGTGGCAATGAGCAGTTCTTC.

The V call is TRBV13, the J call TRBJ2-3; 11 bases are shared with TRBD2. The CDR3 sequence is 17 residues long. From germline, CDR1 is PRHDT and CDR2 FYEKMQ (reference sequence). The junction had 5 bases not matched to a gene; V was cut back by 3 bases and J by 0 bases. In nucleotides, the CDR3 is TGTGCCAGCAGCTTCCGAGGGACTAGCGGAAGCACAGATACGCAGTATTTT. Translating it yields CASSFRGTSGSTDTQYF.

J is TRBJ1-6 and V is TRBV5-8, with D possibly TRBD1 on 5 matching bases. CDR3 length: 14 amino acids. Germline loops: CDR1 SGHTS, CDR2 YDEGEE. The germline V and J ends were trimmed by 4 bases and 7 bases, with 12 bases remaining between them. CDR3 protein: CASSPGRENSPLHF. In DNA, the CDR3 is TGTGCCAGCAGCCCGGGACGGGAGAATTCACCCCTCCACTTT.

In this sample, this clone turned up once. The chain uses TRBV9 and TRBJ2-5; TRBD2 is a possible D gene (6 bases). The CDR3 length is 13 residues. Germline V CDR1 and CDR2: SGDLS, YYNGEE. The V and J ends lost 4 bases and 5 bases respectively, with 12 bases between them. CDR3 DNA sequence: TGTGCCAGCAGCACGGGACTCGGGGAGACCCAGTACTTC. Protein: CASSTGLGETQYF. Based on the CDR3 plus reference TRBV9 and TRBJ2-5, the full variable domain is DSGVTQTPKHLITATGQRVTLRCSPRSGDLSVYWYQQSLDQGLQFLIQYYNGEERAKGNILERFSAQQFPDLHSELNLSSLELGDSALYFCASSTGLGETQYFGPGTRLLVL.

The V and J genes are TRBV13 and TRBJ1-5; tentative D call: TRBD1 (5 bases). V lost 2 bases to trimming and J lost 7 bases, with 12 bases between them. This CDR3 has 14 amino acids. The V gene's germline CDR1 is PRHDT and CDR2 FYEKMQ (reference sequence). The CDR3 sequence: CASSLRGSGQPQHF. The CDR3 region has the DNA TGTGCCAGCAGCTTAAGGGGATCGGGCCAGCCCCAGCATTTT.

CDR3 sequence: CASSQEEDQPQHF. In DNA form, the CDR3 reads TGCGCCAGCAGCCAAGAGGAAGATCAGCCCCAGCATTTT. The chain couples TRBV4-3 to TRBJ1-5; D not resolved. CDR1 is LGHNA and CDR2 is YSLEER in the germline V gene. This CDR3 region has 13 residues. V was clipped by 0 bases and J by 5 bases, with 5 bases between them.